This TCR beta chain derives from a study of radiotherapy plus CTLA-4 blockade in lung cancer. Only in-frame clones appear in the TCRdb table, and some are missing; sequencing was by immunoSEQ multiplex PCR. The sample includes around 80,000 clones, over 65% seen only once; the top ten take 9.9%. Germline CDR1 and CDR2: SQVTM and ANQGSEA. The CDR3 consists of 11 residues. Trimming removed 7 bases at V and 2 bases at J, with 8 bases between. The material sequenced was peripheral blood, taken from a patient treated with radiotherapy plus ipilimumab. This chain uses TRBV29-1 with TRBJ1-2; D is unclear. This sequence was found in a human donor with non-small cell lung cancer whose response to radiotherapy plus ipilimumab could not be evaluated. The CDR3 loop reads CSGYLNYGYTF. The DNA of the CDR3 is TGCAGCGGCTATTTAAACTATGGCTACACCTTC.